This T cell receptor beta chain was sequenced during a study of cytomegalovirus exposure and HLA in healthy donors. 60 Vbeta and 13 Jbeta primers were used in PCR. Clones were sequenced by immunoSEQ multiplex PCR, and TCRdb holds only the in-frame ones, with some missing. The sample lists fewer than 110,000 clones, 82% occurring once. Material: PBMCs. This sequence originates from a man younger than 40 in good health and CMV-seropositive.

Here the CDR3 DNA reads TGTGCCACCAGCAGAGACAAACTAGCGGGGGGGCCTGATACGCAGTATTTT. Encoded protein: CATSRDKLAGGPDTQYF. This chain connects TRBV15 to TRBJ2-3, with TRBD2 matching 13 bases. The V gene end was trimmed by 0 bases and the J gene end by 6 bases; junction bases not matched to a gene: 6. Germline-derived CDR1 and CDR2 are LNHNV and YYDKDF (reference sequence). This CDR3 is built from 17 residues.